The 23 T cell receptor beta chains below come from one sample, sequenced in a study of OX40 agonist ivuxolimab in advanced cancers. Profiled with immunoSEQ multiplex PCR; TCRdb holds only in-frame clones, not every one. The table lists more than 65,000 clones, around 81% of them singletons. Here the sequenced sample was CD4+ or CD8+ T cells sorted from blood, taken in a trial of the OX40 agonist ivuxolimab. Receptors were obtained from an adult with an advanced solid tumor such as melanoma, head and neck, liver or kidney cancer.

The V gene is TRBV19, the J gene TRBJ1-1; D gene unclear. From germline, CDR1 is LNHDA and CDR2 SQIVND (reference sequence). Between the trimmed V and J ends, which lost 2 bases and 0 bases, there was a span of 10 bases. The CDR3 runs 15 residues. In nucleotides, the CDR3 is TGTGCCAGTAGTATAACCCGGGCTTTGAACACTGAAGCTTTCTTT. This translates into CASSITRALNTEAFF.

The chain employs TRBV27 and TRBJ1-1, with D unclear. Germline CDR1 and CDR2: MNHEY and SMNVEV (reference sequence). The CDR3 length is 17 residues. V was trimmed by 4 bases and J by 1 base, leaving 19 bases between them. CDR3: CASSSVFGRGQNTEAFF. The CDR3 nucleotides are TGTGCCAGCAGTTCTGTTTTTGGTCGGGGTCAGAACACTGAAGCTTTCTTT.

The chain joins TRBV7-9 to TRBJ2-7; D gene unclear. CDR3 size: 12 residues. The V and J ends lost 5 bases and 4 bases respectively, with 9 bases between them. Germline CDR1 and CDR2: SEHNR and FQNEAQ (reference sequence). CDR3 in amino acids: CASSADWYEQYF. The CDR3 DNA sequence: TGTGCCAGCAGCGCTGACTGGTACGAGCAGTACTTC.

This clone appeared a few times. The V call is TRBV7-9, the J call TRBJ1-1; D not certain. The CDR3 is 12 residues long. Trimming cost V 5 bases and J 6 bases, with 10 bases left between them. Germline V gene sequence: CDR1 SEHNR, CDR2 FQNEAQ (reference sequence). CDR3 nucleotides: TGTGCCAGCAGCGACCACAAGCCTGAAGCTTTCTTT. It specifies CASSDHKPEAFF.

The chain joins TRBV7-2 to TRBJ1-1; the D is unclear. This CDR3 has 13 residues. CDR1 and CDR2 (germline): SGHTA, FQGNSA. The V gene lost 3 bases and the J gene lost 0 bases, with 5 bases spanning the gap. CDR3 sequence reads: CASSFYVNTEAFF. The CDR3 DNA reads as TGTGCCAGCAGCTTTTACGTGAACACTGAAGCTTTCTTT.

The chain carries TRBV19 and TRBJ1-1; D is possibly TRBD1 (6 bases). Trimming shortened V by 7 bases and J by 4 bases, and 13 bases separated the two germline ends. In germline, CDR1 is LNHDA, CDR2 SQIVND (reference sequence). The CDR3 is 13 amino acids. The CDR3 DNA reads TGTGCCAGTATCCGGAGGGGGGGCACTGAAGCTTTCTTT. It codes for CASIRRGGTEAFF.

The V gene is TRBV5-4, the J gene TRBJ2-7; a weak D match, TRBD2 (6 bases). CDR1 and CDR2 from the germline V gene are SGHNT and YYREEE (reference sequence). Trimming removed 2 bases at V and 2 bases at J, with 17 bases between. The CDR3 runs 16 residues. Written as DNA, the CDR3 is TGTGCCAGCAGCTTCGGCGGGACCCTTTCTCCCTACGAGCAGTACTTC. This translates into CASSFGGTLSPYEQYF. Full variable domain (missing parts from reference TRBV5-4 and TRBJ2-7): ETGVTQSPTHLIKTRGQQVTLRCSSQSGHNTVSWYQQALGQGPQFIFQYYREEENGRGNFPPRFSGLQFPNYSSELNVNALELDDSALYLCASSFGGTLSPYEQYFGPGTRLTVT.

CDR3 bases: TGTGCCAGCAGTGAATTTGGGAGAGGGGGCACTGAAGCTTTCTTT. This translates into CASSEFGRGGTEAFF. The chain is built from TRBV25-1 and TRBJ1-1, with D possibly TRBD1 on 6 matching bases. V was shortened by 1 base and J by 4 bases, with 13 bases between the two germline ends. The CDR3 consists of 15 residues. CDR1 and CDR2 (germline): MGHDK, SYGVNS. Variable domain in full (rest from reference TRBV25-1 and TRBJ1-1): EADIYQTPRYLVIGTGKKITLECSQTMGHDKMYWYQQDPGMELHLIHYSYGVNSTEKGDLSSESTVSRIRTEHFPLTLESARPSHTSQYLCASSEFGRGGTEAFFGQGTRLTVV.

This clone was recorded only once. V is TRBV7-9 and J is TRBJ2-1; possibly TRBD2 for D (5 bases). Germline V lookup: CDR1 SEHNR, CDR2 FQNEAQ (reference sequence). This CDR3 is built from 17 residues. Trimming took 3 bases from V and 0 from J, leaving 15 bases between them. The DNA for the CDR3 is TGTGCCAGCAGCTTTCCCGTCGCGGGTACCTCCTACAATGAGCAGTTCTTC. This sequence encodes CASSFPVAGTSYNEQFF.

The J gene is TRBJ2-1, the V gene TRBV7-9; TRBD2 matches at 12 bases. Germline V CDR1 and CDR2: SEHNR, FQNEAQ (reference sequence). Trimming at V came to 4 bases and at J to 0 bases, leaving 10 bases not matched to a gene. The CDR3 length is 19 residues. The CDR3 coding sequence is TGTGCCAGCAGCTCACAGGGACTAGCGGGCTTCAGCTCCTACAATGAGCAGTTCTTC. The encoded protein is CASSSQGLAGFSSYNEQFF.

This clone was detected only once. V gene TRBV6-5 combines with J gene TRBJ2-7; tentatively, D is TRBD1 or TRBD2 (5 bases each). Trimming removed 4 bases from V and 5 bases from J, with 18 bases in between. Germline CDR1 and CDR2: MNHEY and SVGAGI. This CDR3 contains 15 residues. CDR3 protein: CASSSGTSGVHEQYF. CDR3 DNA: TGTGCCAGCAGTTCTGGGACCAGCGGAGTCCACGAGCAGTACTTC.

Only a few counts were recorded for this clone. The chain recombines TRBV14 with TRBJ2-3, with D tentatively TRBD2 (5 bases). The CDR3 runs to 17 residues. In germline, CDR1 is SGHDN, CDR2 FVKESK. The V gene lost 2 bases and the J gene lost 4 bases, with 19 bases spanning the gap. CDR3 in amino acids: CASSQFEGWSTADTQYF. CDR3 sequence (DNA): TGTGCCAGCAGCCAATTCGAGGGATGGAGTACCGCAGATACGCAGTATTTT.

The genes are TRBV14 and TRBJ2-5; D is unclear. Germline lookup yields CDR1 SGHDN and CDR2 FVKESK. Trimming left V 0 bases short and J 14 bases short, with 13 bases between. CDR3 length: 12 amino acids. The CDR3 loop reads CASSQEKGSNYF. The DNA of the CDR3 is TGTGCCAGCAGCCAAGAAAAGGGATCCAATTACTTC.

The genes are TRBV7-6 and TRBJ2-7; 7 bases agree with TRBD2. CDR3 size: 14 residues. Germline CDR1 and CDR2: SGHVS and FNYEAQ. V shed 7 bases and J 4 bases; nucleotides not matched to a gene: 10. The CDR3: CASTSAGGTYEQYF. The CDR3 nucleotides are TGTGCCAGCACCTCCGCCGGGGGGACTTACGAGCAGTACTTC.

The chain joins TRBV27 to TRBJ1-1, with 9 bases that match TRBD1. The CDR3 runs 16 residues. V lost 6 bases and J lost 4; bases outside the gene matches: 12. CDR1 and CDR2 (germline): MNHEY, SMNVEV (reference sequence). The CDR3 spells CASSRDRVYLGTEAFF. The CDR3 DNA reads as TGTGCCAGCAGCCGGGACAGGGTGTACTTAGGCACTGAAGCTTTCTTT.

This chain uses TRBV5-6 with TRBJ1-2; TRBD1 aligns across 10 bases. The CDR3 spans 17 residues. V lost 4 bases and J lost 0; bases outside the gene matches: 9. Germline assignment: CDR1 SGHDT and CDR2 YYEEEE. This CDR3 is CASSPRTGGLPNYGYTF. DNA of the CDR3: TGTGCCAGCAGCCCGAGGACAGGGGGTTTACCTAACTATGGCTACACCTTC.

The gene calls are TRBV5-1 and TRBJ2-4, with 11 bases identical to TRBD1. The CDR3 totals 17 residues. Losses at the gene ends were 6 bases for V and 8 bases for J; bases not matched to a gene: 16. CDR1 and CDR2 (germline): SGHRS, YFSETQ. The CDR3 DNA is TGCGCCAGCACCACCGCTCCTAGGACAGGGGGCATGGACATTCAGTACTTC. Translation gives CASTTAPRTGGMDIQYF. Together with reference TRBV5-1 and TRBJ2-4, the CDR3 gives the full variable domain: KAGVTQTPRYLIKTRGQQVTLSCSPISGHRSVSWYQQTPGQGLQFLFEYFSETQRNKGNFPGRFSGRQFSNSRSEMNVSTLELGDSALYLCASTTAPRTGGMDIQYFGAGTRLSVL.

The table lists this clone with a count of one. The chain uses TRBV11-1 and TRBJ2-7; 10 nucleotides line up with TRBD1. Germline V gives CDR1 SGHAT, CDR2 FQDESV (reference sequence). The CDR3 consists of 13 residues. The V segment lost 5 bases and the J segment 4 bases; nucleotides outside the gene matches: 2. CDR3 nucleotide sequence: TGTGCCAGCAGCCCGGGACAGGGGTACGAGCAGTACGTC. Translation gives CASSPGQGYEQYV.

V gene TRBV6-1 combines with J gene TRBJ2-4, with D perhaps matching TRBD1 (6 bases). Trimming left V 4 bases short and J 0 bases short, with 10 bases between. In germline, CDR1 is MNHNS, CDR2 SASEGT. The CDR3 length is 15 residues. The CDR3: CASSVQDRAKNIQYF. DNA for the CDR3: TGTGCCAGCAGTGTCCAGGACAGAGCCAAAAACATTCAGTACTTC.

In this sample, this clone turned up a few times. V gene TRBV6-6 combines with J gene TRBJ1-4; D is undetermined. There are 15 residues in the CDR3. Germline V gene lookup returns CDR1 MNHNY and CDR2 SVGAGI (reference sequence). Trimming removed 1 base from V and 0 bases from J, with 6 bases in between. The CDR3 DNA sequence: TGTGCCAGCAGTTACTACAGCCCAACTAATGAAAAACTGTTTTTT. Translating it yields CASSYYSPTNEKLFF.

This chain links TRBV13 with TRBJ2-7; D gene unclear. Germline V CDR1 and CDR2: PRHDT, FYEKMQ (reference sequence). V was trimmed by 0 bases and J by 2 bases, leaving 11 bases between them. The CDR3 extends over 15 amino acids. The CDR3 DNA follows: TGTGCCAGCAGCTTAGGCATGGCGGTTGCCTACGAGCAGTACGTC. Amino acid sequence: CASSLGMAVAYEQYV.

This clone was counted once. The CDR3 reads CSVEVGTSGSNEQFF. CDR3 nucleotide sequence: TGCAGCGTTGAAGTCGGGACTAGCGGGAGCAATGAGCAGTTCTTC. The gene calls are TRBV29-1 and TRBJ2-1, with 14 bases that match TRBD2. Germline-derived CDR1 and CDR2 are SQVTM and ANQGSEA. The CDR3 spans 15 residues. V shed 1 base and J 6 bases; nucleotides not matched to a gene: 2.

The V and J genes are TRBV7-2 and TRBJ2-3, with 7 bases identical to TRBD2. Germline V lookup: CDR1 SGHTA, CDR2 FQGNSA. V was clipped by 6 bases and J by 6 bases; unmatched bases: 15. The CDR3 has 16 residues. CDR3 sequence: CASSIPVGTTPDTQYF. Written as DNA, the CDR3 is TGTGCCAGCAGTATCCCAGTCGGGACTACCCCGGATACGCAGTATTTT.